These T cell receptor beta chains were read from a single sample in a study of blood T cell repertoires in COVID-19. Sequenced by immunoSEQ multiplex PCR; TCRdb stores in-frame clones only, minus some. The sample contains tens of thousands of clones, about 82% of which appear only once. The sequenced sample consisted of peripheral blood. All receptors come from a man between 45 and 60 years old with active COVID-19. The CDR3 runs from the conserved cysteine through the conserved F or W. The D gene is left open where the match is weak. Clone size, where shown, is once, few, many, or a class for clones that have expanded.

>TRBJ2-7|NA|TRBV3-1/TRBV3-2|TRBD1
CASSGDGTGIDEQYF
TGTGCCAGCAGCGGGGACGGGACAGGGATCGACGAGCAGTACTTC
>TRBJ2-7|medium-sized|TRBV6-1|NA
CASSELQETYEQYF
TGTGCCAGCAGTGAATTACAGGAGACCTACGAGCAGTACTTC
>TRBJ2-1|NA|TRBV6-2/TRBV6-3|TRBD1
CASSYRQGAGEQFF
TGTGCCAGCAGTTACCGACAGGGGGCAGGGGAGCAGTTCTTC
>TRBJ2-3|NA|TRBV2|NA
CASSEQGGTQYF
TGTGCCAGCAGTGAACAGGGAGGTACGCAGTATTTT
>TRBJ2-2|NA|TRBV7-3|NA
CASSLSLFTGELFF
TGTGCCAGCAGCTTAAGTTTATTCACCGGGGAGCTGTTTTTT
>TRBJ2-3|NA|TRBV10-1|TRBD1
CAQGDPEYLGSDTQYF
TGCGCCCAGGGGGATCCCGAATACCTTGGCTCAGATACGCAGTATTTT
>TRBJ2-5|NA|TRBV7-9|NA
CASSPTTKQETQYF
TGTGCCAGCAGCCCGACGACAAAACAAGAGACCCAGTACTTC
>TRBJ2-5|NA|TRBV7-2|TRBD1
CASSVTGVGETQYF
TGTGCTAGCAGCGTGACAGGGGTGGGGGAGACCCAGTACTTC
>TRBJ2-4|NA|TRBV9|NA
CASSVASRSNIQYF
TGTGCCAGCAGCGTAGCTTCTAGGTCGAACATTCAGTACTTC
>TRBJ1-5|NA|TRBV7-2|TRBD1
CASSLGTGNNQPQHF
TGTGCCAGCAGCTTAGGGACAGGGAACAATCAGCCCCAGCATTTT
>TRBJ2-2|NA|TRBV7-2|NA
CASSLALLVNTGELFF
TGTGCCAGCAGCTTAGCGCTATTGGTTAACACCGGGGAGCTGTTTTTT
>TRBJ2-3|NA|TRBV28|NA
CASSFAEFMDTQYF
TGTGCCAGCAGTTTCGCGGAGTTCATGGATACGCAGTATTTT
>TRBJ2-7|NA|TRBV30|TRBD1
CAGGRTGSGEQYF
TGTGCCGGAGGTAGGACAGGGTCCGGCGAGCAGTACTTC
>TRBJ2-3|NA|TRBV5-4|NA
CASSFGGRTDTQYF
TGTGCCAGCAGCTTCGGGGGACGCACAGATACGCAGTATTTT
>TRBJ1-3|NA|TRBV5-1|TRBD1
CASSLAGDRGYGNTIYF
TGCGCCAGCAGCTTGGCGGGGGACAGGGGGTATGGAAACACCATATATTTT
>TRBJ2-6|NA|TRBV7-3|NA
CASSLEFGANVLTF
TGTGCCAGCAGCTTAGAGTTCGGGGCCAACGTCCTGACTTTC
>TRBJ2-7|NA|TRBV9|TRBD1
CASGQGGTRDEQYF
TGTGCCAGCGGACAGGGGGGGACTAGAGACGAGCAGTACTTC
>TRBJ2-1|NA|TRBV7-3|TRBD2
CASSTRLAGVNEQFF
TGTGCCAGCAGCACCCGACTAGCGGGAGTTAATGAGCAGTTCTTC
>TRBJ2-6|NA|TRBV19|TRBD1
CASSVTGDSGANVLTF
TGTGCCAGTAGTGTCACAGGGGACTCTGGGGCCAACGTCCTGACTTTC
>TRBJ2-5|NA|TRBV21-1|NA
CASSNFGGRVQETQYF
TGTGCCAGCAGCAATTTTGGCGGGAGGGTCCAAGAGACCCAGTACTTC
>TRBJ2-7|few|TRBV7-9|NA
CASSPPSYEQYF
TGTGCCAGCAGCCCCCCGTCCTACGAGCAGTACTTC
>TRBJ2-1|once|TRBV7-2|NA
CASSLGGDSSYNEQFF
TGTGCCAGCAGCTTAGGCGGTGACAGCTCCTACAATGAGCAGTTCTTC
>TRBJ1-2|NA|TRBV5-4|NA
CASSLAEQGGGYTF
TGTGCCAGCAGCTTGGCCGAACAGGGCGGGGGCTACACCTTC
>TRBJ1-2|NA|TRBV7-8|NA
CASSFTDYGYTF
TGTGCCAGCAGCTTCACAGACTATGGCTACACCTTC
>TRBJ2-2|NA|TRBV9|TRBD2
CASSLASGPTGELFF
TGTGCCAGCAGCTTGGCTAGCGGGCCCACCGGGGAGCTGTTTTTT
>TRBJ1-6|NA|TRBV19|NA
CASQTGGNDSPLHF
TGTGCCAGCCAGACCGGGGGGAACGATTCACCCCTCCACTTT
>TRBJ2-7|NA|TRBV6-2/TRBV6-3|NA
CASSLSAGRYEQYF
TGTGCCAGCAGTTTATCCGCGGGAAGGTACGAGCAGTACTTC
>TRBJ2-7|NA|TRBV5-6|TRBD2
CASSSRVSSGRAVSSEQYF
TGTGCCAGCAGCTCTCGGGTTTCTAGCGGGAGGGCCGTCTCCTCCGAGCAGTACTTC
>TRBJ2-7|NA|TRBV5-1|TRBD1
CASAETGVGSVKQYF
TGCGCCAGCGCTGAGACAGGGGTTGGATCTGTAAAGCAGTACTTC
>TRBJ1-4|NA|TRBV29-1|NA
CSVWFRGEKLFF
TGCAGCGTTTGGTTTAGGGGTGAAAAACTGTTTTTT
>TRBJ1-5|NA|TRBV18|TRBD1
CASSTGTGGFQPQHF
TGTGCCAGCTCAACTGGGACAGGGGGCTTTCAGCCCCAGCATTTT
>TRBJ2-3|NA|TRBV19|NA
CASSPTTGTDTQYF
TGTGCCAGTAGTCCAACGACAGGCACAGATACGCAGTATTTT
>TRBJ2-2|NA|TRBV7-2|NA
CASHTGLAQAGELFF
TGTGCCAGCCATACGGGGCTAGCGCAGGCCGGGGAGCTGTTTTTT
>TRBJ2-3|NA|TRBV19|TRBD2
CASSIPTSGGLTDTQYF
TGTGCCAGTAGTATCCCTACTAGCGGGGGGCTCACAGATACGCAGTATTTT
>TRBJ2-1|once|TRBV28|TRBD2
CASSRWPGLAGGSGDEQFF
TGTGCCAGCAGCCGATGGCCGGGACTAGCGGGAGGAAGTGGCGATGAGCAGTTCTTC
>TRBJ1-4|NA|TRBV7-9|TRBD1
CASSYPPRQGEKLFF
TGTGCCAGCAGCTATCCCCCCAGACAGGGTGAAAAACTGTTTTTT
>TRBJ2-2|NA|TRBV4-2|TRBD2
CASSQGEGLAGVHTGELFF
TGTGCCAGCAGCCAAGGAGAAGGCTTAGCGGGAGTACACACCGGGGAGCTGTTTTTT